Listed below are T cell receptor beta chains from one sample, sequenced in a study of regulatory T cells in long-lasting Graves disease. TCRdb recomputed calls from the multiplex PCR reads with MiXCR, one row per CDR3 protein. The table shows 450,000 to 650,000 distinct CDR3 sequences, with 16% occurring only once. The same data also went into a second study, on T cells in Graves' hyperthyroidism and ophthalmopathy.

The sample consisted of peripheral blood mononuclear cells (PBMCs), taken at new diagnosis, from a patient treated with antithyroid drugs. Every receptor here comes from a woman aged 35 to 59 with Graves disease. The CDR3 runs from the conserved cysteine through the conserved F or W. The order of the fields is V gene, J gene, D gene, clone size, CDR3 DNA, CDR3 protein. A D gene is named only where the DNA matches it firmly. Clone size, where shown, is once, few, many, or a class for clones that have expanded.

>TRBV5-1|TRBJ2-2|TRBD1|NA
TGCGCCAGCAGCCAACAGTCAACAGGGGGCGCGGGGAACACCGTGGAGCTGTTTTTT
CASSQQSTGGAGNTVELFF
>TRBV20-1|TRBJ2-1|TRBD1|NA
TGCAGTGCTAGAGATCAGGGGGCTGAGCAGTTCTTC
CSARDQGAEQFF
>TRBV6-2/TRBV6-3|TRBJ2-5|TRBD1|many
TGTGCCAGCAGTGAACTGGTAACAGGGGCCCAAGAGACCCAGTACTTC
CASSELVTGAQETQYF
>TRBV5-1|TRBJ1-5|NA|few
TGCGCCAGCAGCTTGGAGGGCCCCCAGCCCCAGCATTTT
CASSLEGPQPQHF
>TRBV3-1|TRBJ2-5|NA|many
TGTGCCAGCAGCCGGCAGACCCAGTACTTC
CASSRQTQYF
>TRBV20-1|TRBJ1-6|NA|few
TGCAGTGCCGTGGTGGGGTACAATTCACCCCTCCACTTT
CSAVVGYNSPLHF
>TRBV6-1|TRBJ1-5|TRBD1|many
TGTGCCAGCAGTGATTCCCAGGGGGGCGCGAAGCAGCCCCAGCATTTT
CASSDSQGGAKQPQHF
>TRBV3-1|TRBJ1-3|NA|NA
TGTGCCAGCAGCCAGCCCCAGGGAGCTGGAAACACCATATATTTT
CASSQPQGAGNTIYF
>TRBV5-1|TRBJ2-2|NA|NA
TGCGCCAGCAGCAGGGCCGGGAGAAACACCGGGGAGCTGTTTTTT
CASSRAGRNTGELFF
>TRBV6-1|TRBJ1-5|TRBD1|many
TGTGCCAGCAGAGGATGGACAGGAAATCAGCCCCAGCATTTT
CASRGWTGNQPQHF
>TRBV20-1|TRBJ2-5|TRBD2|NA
TGCAGTGCTCCTACTAGCGGGGGAAAGACCCAGTACTTC
CSAPTSGGKTQYF
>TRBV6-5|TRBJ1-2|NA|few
TGTGCCAGCAGTTACTCGACAGCTAACTATGGCTACACCTTC
CASSYSTANYGYTF
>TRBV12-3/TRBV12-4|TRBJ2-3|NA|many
TGTGCCAGCAGTTTACGAGAAGGGACAGATACGCAGTATTTT
CASSLREGTDTQYF
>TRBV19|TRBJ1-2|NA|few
TGTGCCAGTACCCCCGGGACTTCTGGCTTGAAGGGGTATGGCTACACCTTC
CASTPGTSGLKGYGYTF
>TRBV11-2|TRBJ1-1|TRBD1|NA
TGTGCCAGCAGCTCCTTCCTAGGGCGCGGGACAGGAGTATTGGAAGCTTTCTTT
CASSSFLGRGTGVLEAFF
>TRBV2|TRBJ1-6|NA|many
TGTGCCAGCTCCTCAAGGGGCAGCGGCGATTCACCCCTCCACTTT
CASSSRGSGDSPLHF
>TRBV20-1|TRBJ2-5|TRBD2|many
TGCAGTGCTAGCCGAGCGGGGGGGAACCAAGAGACCCAGTACTTC
CSASRAGGNQETQYF
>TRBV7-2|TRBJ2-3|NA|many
TGTGCCAGCAGCTTATGGGGGGGGGCCCGGGCAGATACGCAGTATTTT
CASSLWGGARADTQYF
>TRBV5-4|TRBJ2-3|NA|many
TGTGCCAGCAGTTTTGCAGATACGCAGTATTTT
CASSFADTQYF
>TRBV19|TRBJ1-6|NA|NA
TGTGCCAGTAGTATGATGGGGGCGCAGGGTGATTCACCCCTCCACTTT
CASSMMGAQGDSPLHF
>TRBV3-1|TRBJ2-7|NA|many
TGTGCCAGCAGCCAGAACGGCTACGAGCAGTACTTC
CASSQNGYEQYF
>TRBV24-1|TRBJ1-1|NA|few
TGTGCCGGCAGTGAAGCTTTCTTT
CAGSEAFF
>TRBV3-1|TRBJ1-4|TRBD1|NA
TGTGCCAGCAGCCAAACAGGGGTTAGGGAAAAACTGTTTTTT
CASSQTGVREKLFF
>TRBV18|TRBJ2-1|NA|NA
TGTGCCAGCTCACCACCGAGCGCCGCCTACAATGAGCAGTTCTTC
CASSPPSAAYNEQFF
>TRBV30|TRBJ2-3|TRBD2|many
TGTGCCTGCGCGGGAGGGGGGGGGACAGATACGCAGTATTTT
CACAGGGGTDTQYF
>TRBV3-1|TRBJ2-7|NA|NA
TGTGCCAGCAGCCACAGTAATGATTGGGGCGAGCAGTACTTC
CASSHSNDWGEQYF
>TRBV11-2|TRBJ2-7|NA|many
TGTGCCAGCAGCTCTCTGCGGGCCGAGCAGTACTTC
CASSSLRAEQYF
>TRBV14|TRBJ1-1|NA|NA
TGTGCCAGCAGCCAAGATTTCGGACTGCGGGGCACTGAAGCTTTCTTT
CASSQDFGLRGTEAFF
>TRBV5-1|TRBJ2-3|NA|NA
TGCGCCAGCAGCTTTTCTAACTCAGATACGCAGTATTTT
CASSFSNSDTQYF
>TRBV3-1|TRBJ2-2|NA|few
TGTGCCAGCAGCCAAGGCCTGTTCACCGGGGAGCTGTTTTTT
CASSQGLFTGELFF
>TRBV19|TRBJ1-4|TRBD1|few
TGTGCCAGTAGTAGACGCGGGACAGGGGAAACCACAACTAATGAAAAACTGTTTTTT
CASSRRGTGETTTNEKLFF
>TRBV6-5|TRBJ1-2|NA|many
TGTGCCAGCAGTTACGCCGGGGGGAGGTATGGCTACACCTTC
CASSYAGGRYGYTF
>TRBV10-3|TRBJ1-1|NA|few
TGTGCCATCAGGGCAAACTTCGGGAACACTGAAGCTTTCTTT
CAIRANFGNTEAFF
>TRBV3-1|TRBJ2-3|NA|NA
TGTGCCAGCAATTATCTGTGGGGGGGCACAGATACGCAGTATTTT
CASNYLWGGTDTQYF
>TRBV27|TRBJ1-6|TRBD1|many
TGTGCCAGCAGCCGGACAGGCGTCAACACCCTCCACTTT
CASSRTGVNTLHF
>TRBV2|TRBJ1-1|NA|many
TGTGCCAGCAGTGGGCTTGGGGACACTGAAGCTTTCTTT
CASSGLGDTEAFF
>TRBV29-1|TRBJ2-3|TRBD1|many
TGCAGCGGGGGGACAGGAAGATTTACAGATACGCAGTATTTT
CSGGTGRFTDTQYF
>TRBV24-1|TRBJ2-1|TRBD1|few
TGTGCCACCAGTGATTCCGACAGGGGGCGAGATGAGCAGTTCTTC
CATSDSDRGRDEQFF
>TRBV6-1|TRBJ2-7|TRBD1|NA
TGTGCCAGCAGCCGTCCGGGACAGGGGGGGTACGAGCAGTACTTC
CASSRPGQGGYEQYF
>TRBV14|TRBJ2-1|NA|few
TGTGCCAGCAGCCCGCCCGTGGTATTCGCGTGGGGCGTCTCCTACAATGAGCAGTTCTTC
CASSPPVVFAWGVSYNEQFF
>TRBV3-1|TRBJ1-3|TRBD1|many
TGTGCCAGCAGCACAACCCCGGGACAGGGGGCTCTCTCTGGAAACACCATATATTTT
CASSTTPGQGALSGNTIYF
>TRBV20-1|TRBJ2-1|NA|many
TGCAGTGCGACACGCTACAATGAGCAGTTCTTC
CSATRYNEQFF
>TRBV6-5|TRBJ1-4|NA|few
TGTGCCAGCAGTTATTTGGGTGAAAAACTGTTTTTT
CASSYLGEKLFF
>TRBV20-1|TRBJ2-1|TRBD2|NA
TGCAGTGCTAGAGATGCTAGCGGGGGGTCTTATGAGCAGTTCTTC
CSARDASGGSYEQFF
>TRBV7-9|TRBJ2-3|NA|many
TGCGCCAGCAGCCCAACCGGAAGGAAGGGCACAGATACGCAGTATTTT
CASSPTGRKGTDTQYF
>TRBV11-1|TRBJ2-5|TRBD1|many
TGTGCCAGCAGCACGACAGGGGATCCGTACCAAGAGACCCAGTACTTC
CASSTTGDPYQETQYF
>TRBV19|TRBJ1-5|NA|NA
TGTGCCAGTACCCCTGGGCCAATCATTTGGCCCCAGCATTTT
CASTPGPIIWPQHF
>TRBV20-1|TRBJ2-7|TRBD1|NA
TGCAGTGCTCAGAATTACCGGGACAGGGGAATAAAGGCCTACGAGCAGTACTTC
CSAQNYRDRGIKAYEQYF
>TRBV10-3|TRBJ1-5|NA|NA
TGTGCCATCAGTTCTCCCGGGGGCAATCAGCCCCAGCATTTT
CAISSPGGNQPQHF
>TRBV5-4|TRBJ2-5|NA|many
TGTGCCAGCGCTCCGGAGAGAGAGGAGACCCAGTACTTC
CASAPEREETQYF
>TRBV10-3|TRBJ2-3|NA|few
TGTGCCATCAGGGCGGGTTCAGATACGCAGTATTTT
CAIRAGSDTQYF
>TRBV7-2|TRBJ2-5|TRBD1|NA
TGTGCCAGCAGCTTAGCGATGGGCCCGGGACAGAATCAAGAGACCCAGTACTTC
CASSLAMGPGQNQETQYF
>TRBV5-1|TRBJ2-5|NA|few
TGCGCCAGCAGCGTAAGGAGCCAAGAGACCCAGTACTTC
CASSVRSQETQYF
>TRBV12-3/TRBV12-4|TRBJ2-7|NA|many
TGTGCCAGCAGTTTAGCGGGGGGCGCGTACGAGCAGTACTTC
CASSLAGGAYEQYF
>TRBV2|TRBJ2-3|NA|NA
TGTGCCAGCAGTTTCAGGTGTGCAAAGGACCAATACCCGGATACGCAGTATTTT
CASSFRCAKDQYPDTQYF